This T cell receptor beta chain was documented in a study of blood T cell repertoires in COVID-19. Study at large: Researchers got acute and convalescent COVID-19 samples from the United States, Italy and Spain. T cells, B-cell-depleted T cells, or PBMCs supplied cDNA or gDNA.

How the authors handled the data: It was from reference gene primer amplification that nucleated cell counts were estimated. Generated by immunoSEQ multiplex PCR, the TCRdb table keeps only in-frame clones and is missing some. V and J calls and clone size are given by that table; D and trimming were obtained from the DNA. There are some 70,000 clones in the sample; roughly 88% occur only once, and 2% to 2.5% lies in the top ten. The length of the CDR3 is 16 residues. Germline CDR1 KGHSH, CDR2 LQKENI. J gave up 1 base and V 3 bases, and 2 bases lay outside the gene matches. The rearrangement joins TRBV18 to TRBJ2-6; 8 bases are shared with TRBD1. Material: peripheral blood. The clonotype originates from a human donor in a cohort sampled during active COVID-19. CDR3 in amino acids: CASSPGQGSGANVLTF. The CDR3 bases are TGTGCCAGCTCACCCGGACAGGGTTCTGGGGCCAACGTCCTGACTTTC. Using reference TRBV18 and TRBJ2-6 for the parts outside the CDR3, the full variable domain is NAGVMQNPRHLVRRRGQEARLRCSPMKGHSHVYWYRQLPEEGLKFMVYLQKENIIDESGMPKERFSAEFPKEGPSILRIQQVVRGDSAAYFCASSPGQGSGANVLTFGAGSRLTVL.